This T cell receptor beta chain was recovered during a study of cytomegalovirus exposure and HLA in healthy donors. Turning to the study itself: Early released data had tens of millions of unique TCRs, all coming from HLA-typed donors.

Germline loops: CDR1 MNHNS, CDR2 SASEGT. The CDR3 is made up of 17 amino acids. V was clipped by 4 bases and J by 4 bases, with 23 bases between them. With regard to this clone: Antigen specificity is unknown.

General study findings and limits: Segments of the TCR beta V type were, in most cases, productive about 87% or about 30% of the time in an earlier analysis. For cytomegalovirus status, the classifier reportedly gave diagnoses with high specificity and sensitivity.

The PCR employed 60 Vbeta primers together with 13 Jbeta primers. The repertoire was sequenced with immunoSEQ multiplex PCR; TCRdb's copy has only in-frame clones and lacks some. The data show about 240,000 clones, 70% to 90% seen once. The origin of this receptor is a woman aged 60-75 years in good health and CMV-seropositive. The sequencing sample was made of PBMCs. V usage is TRBV6-1 and J usage is TRBJ2-7; possible D gene TRBD2, 7 bases. This chain's CDR3 is CASSAGRGGGRVYEQYF. CDR3 nucleotide sequence: TGTGCCAGCAGTGCGGGCAGGGGAGGGGGGAGGGTTTACGAGCAGTACTTC.